The rows below give T cell receptor beta chains drawn from one sample of a study of patients and donors after allogeneic stem cell transplantation. From the RT-PCR reads, TCRdb called clonotypes with MiXCR, one entry per CDR3 protein. The data show fewer than 250,000 distinct CDR3 sequences, roughly an eighth seen once. The specimen was blood, either unsorted or a sorted T cell fraction (not recorded which). The receptors shown here come from a human donor who was either an allogeneic HSCT recipient or a stem cell or donor lymphocyte infusion donor (not recorded which). It is not recorded whose cells these are; they may come from a transplant donor. Each CDR3 is given without its conserved first and last residue.

>TRBJ2-1|TRBV2
ASSGGGANFNEQF
>TRBJ2-7|TRBV15
ATSRRTSGHEQY
>TRBJ2-7|TRBV5-1
ASSLGRGGYEQY
>TRBJ1-5|TRBV15
ATSSYPAINTDQPQH
>TRBJ2-3|TRBV2
ASSVEAGGGTDTQY
>TRBJ1-1|TRBV30
AWSGSNTEAF
>TRBJ1-1|TRBV12-3/TRBV12-4
ASSFKPRGTEAF
>TRBJ1-5|TRBV5-1
ASSPEGFNQPQH
>TRBJ2-7|TRBV5-1
ASSSGTLSRY
>TRBJ2-2|TRBV10-3
AISEAIRQNKAGELF
>TRBJ1-1|TRBV11-1
ASSPRRLDTEAF
>TRBJ2-7|TRBV7-2
ASSLRGGPTYEQY
>TRBJ1-2|TRBV5-6
ASSIQGGYGYT
>TRBJ2-2|TRBV7-2
ASSLARRGGLPGELF
>TRBJ2-3|TRBV18
ASSPGGGDTQY
>TRBJ1-3|TRBV20-1
SARDPGSSGNTIY
>TRBJ1-1|TRBV11-3
ASSLDEAVGRPEAF
>TRBJ2-7|TRBV14
ASSQAFGEQY
>TRBJ2-2|TRBV5-1
ASSLTAGGSTGELF
>TRBJ2-2|TRBV27
ASSRKGAGELF
>TRBJ1-2|TRBV7-2
ASSMTGGVGYT
>TRBJ2-3|TRBV9
ASSVAGEGRWDTQY
>TRBJ1-1|TRBV6-1
ASKGGDGGNTEAF
>TRBJ1-3|TRBV4-2
ASSQDTPDSGNTIY
>TRBJ1-2|TRBV2
ASSEAMNYGYT
>TRBJ2-3|TRBV30
AWSVASLYADTQY
>TRBJ1-1|TRBV5-1
ASSLKGAGNTEAF
>TRBJ2-1|TRBV12-3/TRBV12-4
ASSPGGAGGPGQF
>TRBJ2-1|TRBV19
ASTEREGYNEQF
>TRBJ2-1|TRBV30
AWSVMGGNEQF
>TRBJ1-1|TRBV5-1
ASSLAGSDSEAF
>TRBJ2-5|TRBV7-9
ASSFSGYQETQY
>TRBJ1-1|TRBV6-1
ASSPHVPGQGNTEAF
>TRBJ1-5|TRBV6-1
ASSSEVVQPQH
>TRBJ1-4|TRBV5-1
ASSLARGSEKLF
>TRBJ2-2|TRBV20-1
SARDGGGELF
>TRBJ1-5|TRBV6-2/TRBV6-3
ASNYHDSNQPQH
>TRBJ2-1|TRBV12-3/TRBV12-4
ASSWTESYNEQF
>TRBJ2-7|TRBV3-1
ASSQEDTTGTYEQY
>TRBJ2-5|TRBV4-2
ASSQERAGRETQY
>TRBJ2-5|TRBV11-2
ASSLVMAGLETQY
>TRBJ1-3|TRBV5-1
ASSLDGGRWNTIY
>TRBJ2-1|TRBV12-3/TRBV12-4
ASSLDAGAYNEQF
>TRBJ1-5|TRBV6-1
ASSVEGVGRQPQH
>TRBJ1-6|TRBV12-5
ASGLDGGGSPLH
>TRBJ2-5|TRBV18
ASSPPGGLAQYQETQY
>TRBJ2-7|TRBV6-2/TRBV6-3
ASSLLGVLEQY
>TRBJ2-1|TRBV12-5
ASGLSGTGVDEQF
>TRBJ2-3|TRBV5-6
ASSFELAGGWDTQY
>TRBJ2-2|TRBV7-8
ASSLDLGHTGELF
>TRBJ1-5|TRBV2
ASSGSAEYSNQPQH
>TRBJ2-3|TRBV15
ATSRPDTDTQY
>TRBJ2-1|TRBV14
ASSQKVRAGEQF
>TRBJ2-7|TRBV7-2
ASSTPTGAYEQY
>TRBJ1-5|TRBV20-1
SAIFPGDQPQH
>TRBJ2-1|TRBV2
ASSAGLAGGPYNEQF
>TRBJ1-2|TRBV29-1
SAQRQEGIGYGYT
>TRBJ2-7|TRBV14
ASSHFSGRAPYEQY
>TRBJ1-2|TRBV29-1
SVEDKGQGARGGYT